These 8 T cell receptor beta chains were all obtained from the same sample, sequenced in a study of PD-L1 blockade in urothelial cancer. Only in-frame clones appear in the TCRdb table, and some are missing; sequencing was by immunoSEQ multiplex PCR. Among more than 30,000 clones listed, approximately 90% were seen once. Sequencing was performed on PBMCs, taken around atezolizumab (anti-PD-L1) treatment. These receptors all stem from a man aged 55 to 69 with urothelial cancer.

This rearrangement joins TRBV30 to TRBJ2-5, with TRBD2 matching 8 bases. With V trimmed by 2 bases and J by 5 bases, 4 bases remained unmatched. The germline gives CDR1 GTSNPN, CDR2 SVGIG (reference sequence). The CDR3 sequence is 13 residues long. The CDR3 sequence is CAWSSGRGETQYF. The CDR3 region has the DNA TGTGCCTGGAGTAGCGGGAGAGGCGAGACCCAGTACTTC.

This rearrangement joins TRBV4-3 to TRBJ1-1; D remains ambiguous. Trimming left V 0 bases short and J 0 bases short, with 14 bases between. The CDR3 is 17 residues long. Germline V gene sequence: CDR1 LGHNA, CDR2 YSLEER. The CDR3, as DNA: TGCGCCAGCAGCCAAGATATTCAGACATTCATGAACACTGAAGCTTTCTTT. Amino acid sequence: CASSQDIQTFMNTEAFF.

This chain connects TRBV18 to TRBJ2-7; D is undetermined. Germline CDR1 reads KGHSH; CDR2 reads LQKENI. The germline V and J ends were trimmed by 1 base and 3 bases, with 13 bases remaining between them. The CDR3 has 15 residues. This chain's CDR3 is CASSPRDEADYEQYF. The CDR3 region has the DNA TGTGCCAGCTCACCACGAGATGAGGCTGACTACGAGCAGTACTTC.

V usage is TRBV11-3 and J usage is TRBJ1-2; D not resolved. V gave up 4 bases and J gave up 1 base, with 13 bases separating them. Per the germline V gene, CDR1 is SGHNT and CDR2 is YENEEA. This CDR3 contains 15 residues. The CDR3 region is CASSSRSRDNYGYTF. DNA of the CDR3: TGTGCCAGCAGCTCCAGATCCCGGGATAACTATGGCTACACCTTC.

The chain is built from TRBV6-1 and TRBJ1-1; tentatively, D is TRBD1 (6 bases). This CDR3 contains 14 residues. Germline V gene data show CDR1 as MNHNS and CDR2 as SASEGT. Deletions cut 10 bases from V and 10 bases from J, with 25 bases between. CDR3 sequence: CAISPLAGAGAAFF. The DNA for the CDR3 is TGTGCCATCTCCCCCCTGGCAGGGGCCGGGGCAGCTTTCTTT.

CDR3 in DNA: TGTGCCAGCAGTCGCAAAGGACTAGCGGCAAACACCGGGGAGCTGTTTTTT. It codes for CASSRKGLAANTGELFF. The rearrangement uses TRBV27 and TRBJ2-2; 10 nucleotides align to TRBD2. The CDR3 totals 17 residues. The germline gives CDR1 MNHEY, CDR2 SMNVEV (reference sequence). V trimming: 5 bases; J trimming: 2 bases; junction bases outside the gene matches: 8.

The chain couples TRBV10-3 to TRBJ2-7; D is possibly TRBD2 (5 bases). The CDR3 contains 17 residues. CDR1 and CDR2 (germline): ENHRY, SYGVKD. V lost 3 bases to trimming and J lost 3 bases, with 21 bases between them. The CDR3 region is CAISDPRTAEGHYEQYF. The CDR3 nucleotides read TGTGCCATCAGTGATCCCCGGACTGCCGAAGGCCACTACGAGCAGTACTTC.

The chain combines TRBV5-4 with TRBJ1-2, with D possibly being TRBD1 (6 bases). The CDR3 spans 15 residues. Between the trimmed V and J ends, which lost 4 bases and 2 bases, there was a span of 15 bases. CDR1 and CDR2 from the germline V gene are SGHNT and YYREEE (reference sequence). In DNA form, the CDR3 reads TGTGCCAGCAGCCCCGGGGACGGGACAAACTATGGCTACACCTTC. Protein product: CASSPGDGTNYGYTF.